These T cell receptor beta chains were read from a single sample in a study of T cell responses to AZD1222 COVID-19 vaccine. This table comes from immunoSEQ multiplex PCR, and its TCRdb copy is limited to in-frame clones, with some not included. The sample holds fewer than 200,000 clones, approximately 90% seen once. This specimen was peripheral blood, taken on day 0 of AZD1222 vaccination. The receptors shown here come from an adult in good health. CDR3s include the opening cysteine and the closing phenylalanine or tryptophan. The D gene is left open where the match is weak. Clone size appears in some rows only: once, few, many, or a class for an expanded clone.

>NA|TRBJ1-5|TRBD1|TRBV6-2/TRBV6-3
TGTGCCAGCAGTTATGGGACAGTTTATAGCAATCAGCCCCAGCATTTT
CASSYGTVYSNQPQHF
>NA|TRBJ1-5|NA|TRBV5-6
TGTGCCAGCAGCTTACGGGGGGCTGGCAATCAGCCCCAGCATTTT
CASSLRGAGNQPQHF
>NA|TRBJ2-2|NA|TRBV19
TGTGCCAGTAGTCCCCTGACCAATTGGGTCACCGGGGAGCTGTTTTTT
CASSPLTNWVTGELFF
>NA|TRBJ2-1|TRBD2|TRBV19
TGTGCCAGTAGTAGCAGCGGGAGGAATTTGGATGAGCAGTTCTTC
CASSSSGRNLDEQFF
>NA|TRBJ2-1|TRBD1|TRBV27
TGTGCCAGCAGTTTAGGGGGACAGTCCTACAATGAGCAGTTCTTC
CASSLGGQSYNEQFF
>NA|TRBJ1-2|TRBD1|TRBV24-1
TGTGCCACCAGTGATCCGGGACAGGGGTATGGCTACACCTTC
CATSDPGQGYGYTF
>NA|TRBJ1-3|NA|TRBV15
TGTGCCACTGCTGGGACGTCTGGAAACACCATATATTTT
CATAGTSGNTIYF
>NA|TRBJ1-4|NA|TRBV10-3
TGTGCCATCAGTGAGTCGCAAAGGGGACGTGAAAAACTGTTTTTT
CAISESQRGREKLFF
>NA|TRBJ1-5|NA|TRBV6-2/TRBV6-3
TGTGCCAGCAGTGACCTTAGTAATCAGCCCCAGCATTTT
CASSDLSNQPQHF
>NA|TRBJ1-6|NA|TRBV3-1/TRBV3-2
TGTGCCAGCAGCCCGAAACTCCTGGGGCAGGGGAGACTAAGGTATTCACCCCTCCACTTT
CASSPKLLGQGRLRYSPLHF
>few|TRBJ1-4|NA|TRBV4-1
TGCGCCAGCAGCCAAGTCGACTTGTTACCAACTAATGAAAAACTGTTTTTT
CASSQVDLLPTNEKLFF
>once|TRBJ2-7|NA|TRBV29-1
TGCAGCGTTGAAGTCTTCCTGGAGAGGGCCGAGCAGTACTTC
CSVEVFLERAEQYF
>NA|TRBJ1-6|NA|TRBV9
TGTGCCAGCAGCGTAGGTAACAGGGACAATTCACCCCTCCACTTT
CASSVGNRDNSPLHF
>NA|TRBJ1-5|NA|TRBV19
TGTGCCAGTAGTATAGGACAGGTTGGGGCTTTATTTCGCGATCAGCCCCAGCATTTT
CASSIGQVGALFRDQPQHF
>NA|TRBJ2-7|TRBD2|TRBV18
TGTGCCAGCTCACCCACTAGCGGACTTTCCTACGAGCAGTACTTC
CASSPTSGLSYEQYF
>NA|TRBJ1-2|NA|TRBV30
TGTGCCTGGAGTAGGGAGGGTGGGGACTATGGCTACACCTTC
CAWSREGGDYGYTF
>NA|TRBJ1-1|NA|TRBV18
TGTGCCAGCTCACCATCGGAGGATTTATACACTGAAGCTTTCTTT
CASSPSEDLYTEAFF
>NA|TRBJ2-2|TRBD1|TRBV23-1
TGCGCCAGCAGTCAATCTTCGGACAGGGGGCACACCGGGGAGCTGTTTTTT
CASSQSSDRGHTGELFF
>once|TRBJ1-6|NA|TRBV7-9
TGTGCCAGCAGGCCGGGTACCGGGACAACATCCTCACCCCTCCACTTT
CASRPGTGTTSSPLHF
>NA|TRBJ2-2|NA|TRBV6-5
TGTGCCAGCAACCTACAGGGAGCGAACACCGGGGAGCTGTTTTTT
CASNLQGANTGELFF
>NA|TRBJ1-4|NA|TRBV4-1
TGCGCCAGCAGCCAAGACCGGGGGACAACAACTGAAAAACTGTTTTTT
CASSQDRGTTTEKLFF
>NA|TRBJ1-5|TRBD1|TRBV20-1
TGCAGTGCTAGTCGCCAGGGGGCGCAAAGTAGTTATCAGCCCCAGCATTTT
CSASRQGAQSSYQPQHF
>few|TRBJ2-7|TRBD2|TRBV18
TGTGCCAGCTCACCTGTAGCGGGAGGGGACTCCTACGAGCAGTACTTC
CASSPVAGGDSYEQYF
>NA|TRBJ2-5|NA|TRBV5-6
TGTGCCAGCAGCATGGCGACAGGACGAACCCAGTACTTC
CASSMATGRTQYF
>NA|TRBJ2-5|NA|TRBV7-6
TGTGCCAGCAGCTTTCAACAGGACCGCCAAGAGACCCAGTACTTC
CASSFQQDRQETQYF
>NA|TRBJ1-1|NA|TRBV10-3
TGTGCCATCAGTGATTTCGGGGGAAAGAACACTGAAGCTTTCTTT
CAISDFGGKNTEAFF
>NA|TRBJ1-6|TRBD1|TRBV27
TGTGCCAGCAGTCCCGGACAGGGTGGGATACACTCACCCCTCCACTTT
CASSPGQGGIHSPLHF
>NA|TRBJ1-6|NA|TRBV3-1/TRBV3-2
TGTGCCAGCAGCCCTCGGGGGCAGGGCAATTCACCCCTCCACTTT
CASSPRGQGNSPLHF
>NA|TRBJ2-4|NA|TRBV7-2
TGTGCCAGCACTGCTATGCCGGGGCGAGGCCTCGAAAACATTCAGTACTTC
CASTAMPGRGLENIQYF
>NA|TRBJ2-5|TRBD2|TRBV14
TGTGCCAGCAGCCATAACGCGGGGGGGCTCCGGGGAATAGAGACCCAGTACTTC
CASSHNAGGLRGIETQYF
>NA|TRBJ1-5|NA|TRBV3-1/TRBV3-2
TGTGCCAGCAGCCGAACACCGGCGGGACAGCCCCAGCATTTT
CASSRTPAGQPQHF
>NA|TRBJ1-3|NA|TRBV7-9
TGTGCCAGCAGCCAGGACGGCACCACCATATATTTT
CASSQDGTTIYF
>few|TRBJ1-4|NA|TRBV30
TGTGCCTGGAGTGTGGGGGGCATAGGAAAGCTACACGAAAAACTGTTTTTT
CAWSVGGIGKLHEKLFF
>NA|TRBJ2-6|TRBD1|TRBV6-5
TGTGCCAGAGGGACAGCCAACTCTGGGGCCAACGTCCTGACTTTC
CARGTANSGANVLTF
>once|TRBJ2-4|NA|TRBV19
TGTGCCAGTAGTATCCAGTTAGCCAAAAACATTCAGTACTTC
CASSIQLAKNIQYF
>NA|TRBJ1-4|TRBD1|TRBV5-1
TGCGCCAGCAGCTCCGGGACAGGGGTTGAAAAACTGTTTTTT
CASSSGTGVEKLFF
>NA|TRBJ2-1|TRBD2|TRBV4-3
TGCGCCAGCAGCCAAGATGTGGCGGGGGGTTACAATGAGCAGTTCTTC
CASSQDVAGGYNEQFF
>NA|TRBJ2-5|TRBD2|TRBV24-1
TGTGCCACCAGTCCTGGGACTAGCGGGTTACAAGAGACCCAGTACTTC
CATSPGTSGLQETQYF
>once|TRBJ2-7|NA|TRBV2
TGTGCCAGCAGTGAAACTTCCACAGTCGGCTACGAGCAGTACTTC
CASSETSTVGYEQYF
>NA|TRBJ2-3|NA|TRBV5-1
TGCGCCAGCAGCCGGACAGCCCTTGTTTACCCCACAGATACGCAGTATTTT
CASSRTALVYPTDTQYF
>NA|TRBJ1-6|NA|TRBV30
TGTGCTGAAGGGGAGAGTGTTTCACCCCTCCACTTT
CAEGESVSPLHF
>NA|TRBJ1-5|NA|TRBV2
TGTGCCAGCAGTGATAGAGGGGCTGGCAATCAGCCCCAGCATTTT
CASSDRGAGNQPQHF